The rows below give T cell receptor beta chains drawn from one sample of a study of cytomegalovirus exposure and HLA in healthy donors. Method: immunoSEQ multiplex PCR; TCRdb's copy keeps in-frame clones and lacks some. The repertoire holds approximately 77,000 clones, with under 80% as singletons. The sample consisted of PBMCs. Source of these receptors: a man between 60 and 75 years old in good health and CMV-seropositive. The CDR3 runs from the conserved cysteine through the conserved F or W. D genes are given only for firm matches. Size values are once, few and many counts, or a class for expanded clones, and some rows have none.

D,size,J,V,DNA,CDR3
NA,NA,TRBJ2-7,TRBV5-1,TGCGCCAGCAGGGTGACAGGAGGCTACGAGCAGTACTTC,CASRVTGGYEQYF
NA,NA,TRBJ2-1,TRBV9,TGTGCCAGCAGCCCAACGACAGGAGCATACAATGAGCAGTTCTTC,CASSPTTGAYNEQFF
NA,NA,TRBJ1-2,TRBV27,TGTGCCAGCAGACCCCACGCCCTAAACTATGGCTACACCTTC,CASRPHALNYGYTF
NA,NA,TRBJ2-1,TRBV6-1,TGTGCCAGCAGTGACCTGGCAGGGGCCTACAATGAGCAGTTCTTC,CASSDLAGAYNEQFF
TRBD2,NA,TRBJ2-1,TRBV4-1,TGCGCCAGCAGCCAGGCGGGAGGGCGGGTCAATGAGCAGTTCTTC,CASSQAGGRVNEQFF
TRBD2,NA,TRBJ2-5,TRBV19,TGTGCCAGTAGTTCCGGGACTATCCAAGAGACCCAGTACTTC,CASSSGTIQETQYF
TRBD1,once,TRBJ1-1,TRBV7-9,TGTGCCAGCAGCTTGGAGGCCGGGACAGGGAGGACTGAAGCTTTCTTT,CASSLEAGTGRTEAFF
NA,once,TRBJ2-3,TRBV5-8,TGTGCCAGCAGAAGACAGGCGGCCACAGATACGCAGTATTTT,CASRRQAATDTQYF
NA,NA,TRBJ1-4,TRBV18,TGTGCCAGCTCAGAGACCGTGACAGTAACTAATGAAAAACTGTTTTTT,CASSETVTVTNEKLFF
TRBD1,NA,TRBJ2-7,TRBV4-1,TGCGCCAGCAGCCATCGGACAGGGGGCAATTACGAGCAGTACTTC,CASSHRTGGNYEQYF
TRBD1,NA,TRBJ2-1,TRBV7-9,TGTGCCAGCAGCTCGGACAGGGAGTACAATGAGCAGTTCTTC,CASSSDREYNEQFF
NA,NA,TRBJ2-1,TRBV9,TGTGCCAGCAGCGTAGACGGGACTCAATATAGTGAGCAGTTCTTC,CASSVDGTQYSEQFF
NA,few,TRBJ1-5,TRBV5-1,TGCGCCAGCAGCTTAACGGGACAACGAAATCAGCCCCAGCATTTT,CASSLTGQRNQPQHF
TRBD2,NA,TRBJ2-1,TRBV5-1,TGCGCCAGCAGCCAATTTAGCGGGGGAGCAAACAATGAGCAGTTCTTC,CASSQFSGGANNEQFF
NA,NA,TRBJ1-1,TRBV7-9,TGTGCCAGCAGCTTGGCCATGAACACTGAAGCTTTCTTT,CASSLAMNTEAFF
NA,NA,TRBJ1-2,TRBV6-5,TGTGCCAGCAGAGTCGACAGGAGCTATGGCTACACCTTC,CASRVDRSYGYTF
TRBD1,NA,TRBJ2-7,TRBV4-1,TGCGCCAGCAGCCAAGCCCCTCAGGGACAGGGGGGAAGCTACGAGCAGTACTTC,CASSQAPQGQGGSYEQYF
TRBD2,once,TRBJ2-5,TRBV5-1,TGCGCCAGCAGCCCCGCGACTAGCGGGGGTCAAGAGACCCAGTACTTC,CASSPATSGGQETQYF
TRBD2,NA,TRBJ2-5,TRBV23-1,TGCGCCAGCAGTCAAGAGAGGGAGGGCCTGGGTGAGCAGTACTTC,CASSQEREGLGEQYF
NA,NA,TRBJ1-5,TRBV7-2,TGTGCCAGCAGCTTACCGGGGTATCAGCCCCAGCATTTT,CASSLPGYQPQHF
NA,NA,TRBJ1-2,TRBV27,TGTGCCAGCAGAAGCGTAGGAGGACAGAACTATGGCTACACCTTC,CASRSVGGQNYGYTF
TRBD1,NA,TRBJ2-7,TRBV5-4,TGTGCCAGCAGCAGTTTCGGACAGGGCTCCTACGAGCAGTACTTC,CASSSFGQGSYEQYF
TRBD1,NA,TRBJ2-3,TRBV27,TGTGCCAGCAGTTTACTGCAGGGGGTAGATACGCAGTATTTT,CASSLLQGVDTQYF
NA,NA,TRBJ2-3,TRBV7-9,TGTGCCAGCAGCTCCGGGCGGGGTTCGGAAGATACGCAGTATTTT,CASSSGRGSEDTQYF
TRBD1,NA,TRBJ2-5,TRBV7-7,TGTGCCAGCAGCTTACGGACCGGGACAGGGGGATCTCAAGAGACCCAGTACTTC,CASSLRTGTGGSQETQYF
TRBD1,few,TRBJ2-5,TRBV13,TGTGCCAGCAGCTCCCTCGGACAGGGTGGGGAGACCCAGTACTTC,CASSSLGQGGETQYF
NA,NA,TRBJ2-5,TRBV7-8,TGTGCCAGCAGCCCCGCAGGGGGGCAGTTAAAGACCCAGTACTTC,CASSPAGGQLKTQYF
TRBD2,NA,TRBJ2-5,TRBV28,TGTGCCAGCAGTTTCGGACTAGCTCTAGCAGAGACCCAGTACTTC,CASSFGLALAETQYF
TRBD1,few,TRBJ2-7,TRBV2,TGTGCCAGCAGCGGACAGGCCTACGAGCAGTACTTC,CASSGQAYEQYF
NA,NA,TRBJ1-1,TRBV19,TGTGCCAGTAGTATGAGGGCAGGGGATGAAGCTTTCTTT,CASSMRAGDEAFF
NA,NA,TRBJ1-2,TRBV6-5,TGTGCCAGCACCCTAGGGGCAGCTGGGGGCTACACCTTC,CASTLGAAGGYTF
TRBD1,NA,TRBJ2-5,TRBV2,TGTGCCAGCAGTGATTTGGGGACAGGGCTCCAAGAGACCCAGTACTTC,CASSDLGTGLQETQYF
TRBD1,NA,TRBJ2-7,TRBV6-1,TGTGCCAGCAGTCAGGACAGGTTATCCTACGAGCAGTACTTC,CASSQDRLSYEQYF
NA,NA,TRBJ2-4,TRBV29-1,TGCAGCGTTGAATTGGAGAGGGCCAAAAACATTCAGTACTTC,CSVELERAKNIQYF
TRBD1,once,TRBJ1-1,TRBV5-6,TGTGCCAGCAGCCTAAAGGACAGGGGGCAAACTGAAGCTTTCTTT,CASSLKDRGQTEAFF
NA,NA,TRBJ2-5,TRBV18,TGTGCCAGCTCACCGGGAGTAGAGACCCAGTACTTC,CASSPGVETQYF
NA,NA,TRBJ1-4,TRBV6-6,TGTGCCAGCAAAGGCCCTCACGGGACAAATAATGAAAAACTGTTTTTT,CASKGPHGTNNEKLFF
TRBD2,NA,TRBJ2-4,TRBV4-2,TGTGCCAGCAGCCAAGACCTAGGGACTAGCGGGACCGCCATTCAGTACTTC,CASSQDLGTSGTAIQYF
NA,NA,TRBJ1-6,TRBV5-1,TGCGCCAGCAGCTTGGGATCCAGGGGAAATGATTCACCCCTCCACTTT,CASSLGSRGNDSPLHF
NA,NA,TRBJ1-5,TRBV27,TGTGCCAGCAGCCCGCAGGCGAGGGGGGGTAATCAGCCCCAGCATTTT,CASSPQARGGNQPQHF
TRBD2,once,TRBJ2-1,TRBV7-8,TGTGCCAGCAGCACTGGGACTAGCGGGGGTTTCAGATATGACAATGAGCAGTTCTTC,CASSTGTSGGFRYDNEQFF
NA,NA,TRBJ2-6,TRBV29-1,TGCAGCGTTGGAGGCCAGGCGCAGGGTCCTGTCCTGACTTTC,CSVGGQAQGPVLTF
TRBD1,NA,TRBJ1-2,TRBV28,TGTGCCAGCCACAGGGGAGACTATGGCTACACCTTC,CASHRGDYGYTF
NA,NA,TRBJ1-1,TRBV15,TGTGCCACCAGCAGAGACCGGGAGACTGAAGCTTTCTTT,CATSRDRETEAFF
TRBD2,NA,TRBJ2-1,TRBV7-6,TGTGCCAGCAGCTTAGGGGGGAGGGTTGCGGCCGGCTCCTACAATGAGCAGTTCTTC,CASSLGGRVAAGSYNEQFF